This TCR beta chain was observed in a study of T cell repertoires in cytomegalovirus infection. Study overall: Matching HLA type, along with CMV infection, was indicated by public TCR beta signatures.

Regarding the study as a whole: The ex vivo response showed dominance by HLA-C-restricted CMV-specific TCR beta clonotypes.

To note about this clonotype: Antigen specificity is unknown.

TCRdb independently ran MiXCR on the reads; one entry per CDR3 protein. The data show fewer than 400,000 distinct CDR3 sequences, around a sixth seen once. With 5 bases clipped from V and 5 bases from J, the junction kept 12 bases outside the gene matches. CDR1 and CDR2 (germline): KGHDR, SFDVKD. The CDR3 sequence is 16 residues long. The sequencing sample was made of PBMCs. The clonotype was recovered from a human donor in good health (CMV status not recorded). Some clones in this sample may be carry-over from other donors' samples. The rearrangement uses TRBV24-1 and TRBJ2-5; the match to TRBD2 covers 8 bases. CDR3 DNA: TGTGCCACCAGTGGTTCCGGGACTAGGGATTTGGAGACCCAGTACTTC. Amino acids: CATSGSGTRDLETQYF.